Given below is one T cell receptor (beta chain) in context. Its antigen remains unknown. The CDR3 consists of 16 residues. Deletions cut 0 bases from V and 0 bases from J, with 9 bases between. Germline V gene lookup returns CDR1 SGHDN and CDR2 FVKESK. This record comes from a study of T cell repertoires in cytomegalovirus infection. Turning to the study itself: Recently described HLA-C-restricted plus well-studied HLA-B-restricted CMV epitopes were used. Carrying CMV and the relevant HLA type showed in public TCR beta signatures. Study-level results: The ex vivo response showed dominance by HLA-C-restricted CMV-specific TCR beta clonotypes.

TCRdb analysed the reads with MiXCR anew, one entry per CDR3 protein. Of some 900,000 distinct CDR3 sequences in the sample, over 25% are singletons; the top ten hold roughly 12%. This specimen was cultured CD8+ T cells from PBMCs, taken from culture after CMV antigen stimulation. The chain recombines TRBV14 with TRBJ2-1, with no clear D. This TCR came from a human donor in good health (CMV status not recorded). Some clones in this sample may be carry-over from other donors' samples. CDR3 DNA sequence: TGTGCCAGCAGCCAAGACGTCGGAAGCTCCTACAATGAGCAGTTCTTC. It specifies CASSQDVGSSYNEQFF.